This passage covers 29 T cell receptor beta chains from one sample sequenced in a study of blood T cell repertoires in COVID-19. Generated by immunoSEQ multiplex PCR, the TCRdb table keeps only in-frame clones and is missing some. The table includes approximately 480,000 clones, 75% to 90% detected once. Sequencing was carried out using peripheral blood. The receptors originated from a man aged 18 to 35 with COVID-19, enrolled during active disease.

The genes are TRBV9 and TRBJ2-3; no reliable D call. Per the germline V gene, CDR1 is SGDLS and CDR2 is YYNGEE. Trimming took 0 bases from V and 4 from J, leaving 12 bases between them. This CDR3 has 15 residues. The CDR3 DNA is TGTGCCAGCAGCGTAGGAGGCCACACCCCAGATACGCAGTATTTT. This codes for CASSVGGHTPDTQYF.

This chain joins TRBV18 and TRBJ2-5, with 16 bases identical to TRBD2. The CDR3 extends over 18 amino acids. Germline V gene data show CDR1 as KGHSH and CDR2 as LQKENI. J was trimmed by 2 bases and V by 3 bases; bases with no gene match: 6. The CDR3 protein is CASSPGPGLAGGQETQYF. Here the CDR3 DNA reads TGTGCCAGCTCACCCGGCCCGGGACTAGCGGGAGGGCAAGAGACCCAGTACTTC.

The V gene is TRBV15, the J gene TRBJ2-1, with TRBD1 as a possible D gene (5 bases). This CDR3 is 12 amino acids long. Germline values: CDR1 LNHNV, CDR2 YYDKDF (reference sequence). V shed 8 bases and J shed 8 bases, with 13 bases lying between them. For the CDR3, the DNA is TGTGCCACCGGGATAGGGGCTGATGAGCAGTTCTTC. Its translation: CATGIGADEQFF.

This clone occurred a few times. The V gene is TRBV5-4, the J gene TRBJ1-1; D not resolved. Trimming cost V 0 bases and J 1 base, with 10 bases left between them. Germline CDR1 is SGHNT and CDR2 is YYREEE (reference sequence). This CDR3 spans 15 amino acids. The CDR3 loop reads CASSLAAGSNTEAFF. In DNA, the CDR3 is TGTGCCAGCAGCTTGGCAGCGGGATCGAACACTGAAGCTTTCTTT.

The chain carries TRBV7-2 and TRBJ2-3, with 11 nucleotides matching TRBD2. This CDR3 has 15 amino acids. Germline trimming cut 5 bases from V and 9 bases from J; bases unmatched to any gene: 10. Germline V gene data show CDR1 as SGHTA and CDR2 as FQGNSA. The CDR3 DNA reads as TGTGCCAGCAGCACGGGACTAGCGGCGTTTGGGACGCAGTATTTT. This translates into CASSTGLAAFGTQYF.

A single count supports this clone. This chain links TRBV19 with TRBJ2-7, with 7 bases that match TRBD2. The CDR3 spans 16 residues. The ends lost 1 base at V and 2 bases at J; junction bases unmatched: 8. Germline CDR1 is LNHDA and CDR2 is SQIVND (reference sequence). CDR3 loop: CASSIVGGPSAYEQYF. CDR3 nucleotide sequence: TGTGCCAGTAGTATAGTGGGAGGGCCTTCCGCCTACGAGCAGTACTTC. The variable domain in full, with the rest retrieved from reference TRBV19 and TRBJ2-7, is DGGITQSPKYLFRKEGQNVTLSCEQNLNHDAMYWYRQDPGQGLRLIYYSQIVNDFQKGDIAEGYSVSREKKESFPLTVTSAQKNPTAFYLCASSIVGGPSAYEQYFGPGTRLTVT.

This clone has only a few counts. The V call is TRBV5-1, the J call TRBJ2-7; TRBD2 matches 10 bases. The ends lost 4 bases at V and 7 bases at J; junction bases unmatched: 11. The CDR3 contains 15 residues. Germline CDR1 is SGHRS and CDR2 is YFSETQ. CDR3 sequence reads: CASSNPSGGGEEQYF. CDR3 coding DNA: TGCGCCAGCAGCAATCCTAGCGGGGGAGGGGAGGAGCAGTACTTC.

This chain connects TRBV6-5 to TRBJ2-2, with 7 bases matching TRBD1. Trimming took 10 bases from V and 3 from J; bases not matched to a gene: 8. Per germline, CDR1 MNHEY and CDR2 SVGAGI. The CDR3 extends over 14 amino acids. The CDR3 nucleotides read TGTGCCACATCCGGGACAGCACACACCGGGGAGCTGTTTTTT. Protein sequence: CATSGTAHTGELFF.

This clone was detected many times. The V call is TRBV4-1, the J call TRBJ1-6; the D is unclear. V shed 1 base and J shed 6 bases, with 13 bases lying between them. Germline V gives CDR1 MGHRA, CDR2 YSYEKL. The CDR3 is 16 amino acids. The CDR3 is CASSQGGGRSNSPLHF. The CDR3 coding sequence is TGCGCCAGCAGCCAAGGCGGAGGACGATCTAATTCACCCCTCCACTTT.

J is TRBJ2-5 and V is TRBV5-1; 9 nucleotides match TRBD1. The CDR3 totals 16 residues. The trim removed 2 bases at V and 4 bases at J, leaving 9 bases unmatched. Germline CDR1 SGHRS, CDR2 YFSETQ. CDR3 nucleotides: TGCGCCAGCAGCTTACCCGGACAGGGGAACGTAGAGACCCAGTACTTC. It encodes CASSLPGQGNVETQYF.

This chain links TRBV30 with TRBJ1-2; a possible D gene is TRBD1 (6 bases). Per the germline V gene, CDR1 is GTSNPN and CDR2 is SVGIG (reference sequence). There are 16 residues in the CDR3. V lost 3 bases and J 4 bases, leaving 21 bases between the germline ends. The CDR3 protein is CAWRRGGLTLSYGYTF. DNA of the CDR3: TGTGCCTGGAGACGCGGGGGCCTCACCCTAAGCTATGGCTACACCTTC.

The chain uses TRBV3-1 (or the pseudogene TRBV3-2) and TRBJ2-1; 15 bases are shared with TRBD2. Germline V lookup: CDR1 LGHDT, CDR2 YNNKEL (reference sequence). The CDR3 loop spans 16 amino acids. V dropped 2 bases and J dropped 10; count of bases not matched to a gene: 6. The CDR3 coding sequence is TGTGCCAGCAGCCAACGGACTAGCGGGAGGGAGATGGAGCAGTTCTTC. It codes for CASSQRTSGREMEQFF.

The rearrangement uses TRBV24-1 and TRBJ1-5, with D possibly being TRBD1 (6 bases). The germline V gene encodes CDR1 KGHDR and CDR2 SFDVKD. Trimming pared 4 bases from V and 0 bases from J, leaving 15 bases between. This CDR3 has 17 residues. The CDR3 DNA is TGTGCCACCAGTGAGCACACAGGGTCGCCTAGCAATCAGCCCCAGCATTTT. Amino acids: CATSEHTGSPSNQPQHF.

The chain uses TRBV3-1 (or the pseudogene TRBV3-2) and TRBJ2-5; D perhaps matches TRBD2 (5 bases). Germline V gene sequence: CDR1 LGHDT, CDR2 YNNKEL (reference sequence). This CDR3 region has 15 residues. V was trimmed by 5 bases and J by 3 bases, leaving 16 bases between them. CDR3 in DNA: TGTGCCAGCAGCGCTCGAGACGAGGGAGAAGAGACCCAGTACTTC. Amino acid sequence: CASSARDEGEETQYF.

The J gene is TRBJ2-2, the V gene TRBV5-1; D is ambiguous. The V end lost 3 bases, the J end lost 1 base, and 7 bases lay between the germline ends. The CDR3 spans 14 residues. From germline, CDR1 is SGHRS and CDR2 YFSETQ. The CDR3 DNA is TGCGCCAGCAGCTCGTCGGGGAACACCGGGGAGCTGTTTTTT. Translation gives CASSSSGNTGELFF. Combining the CDR3 with reference TRBV5-1 and TRBJ2-2 gives the whole variable domain KAGVTQTPRYLIKTRGQQVTLSCSPISGHRSVSWYQQTPGQGLQFLFEYFSETQRNKGNFPGRFSGRQFSNSRSEMNVSTLELGDSALYLCASSSSGNTGELFFGEGSRLTVL.

This clone was picked up one time. This rearrangement joins TRBV6-6 to TRBJ1-4, with a weak D call TRBD1 (5 bases). Germline CDR1 reads MNHNY; CDR2 reads SVGAGI (reference sequence). The CDR3 runs 16 residues. Trimming pared 5 bases from V and 7 bases from J, leaving 20 bases between. CDR3 sequence: CASSRPTGRGGEKLFF. The CDR3 nucleotides are TGTGCCAGCAGTCGACCAACAGGAAGGGGTGGTGAAAAACTGTTTTTT.

This rearrangement joins TRBV15 to TRBJ1-6; unclear D gene. The V end lost 1 base, the J end lost 7 bases, and 17 bases lay between the germline ends. The germline V gene encodes CDR1 LNHNV and CDR2 YYDKDF (reference sequence). This CDR3 has 17 amino acids. The CDR3 region has the DNA TGTGCCACCAGCAGAGCACCATACAGTAGACCAAATTCACCCCTCCACTTT. Its translation is CATSRAPYSRPNSPLHF.

In this sample, this clone turned up a few times. The genes are TRBV15 and TRBJ2-7; TRBD2 might be the D (6 bases). The germline CDR1 and CDR2 sequences are LNHNV and YYDKDF (reference sequence). Trimming removed 1 base at V and 3 bases at J, with 10 bases between. There are 14 residues in the CDR3. The DNA of the CDR3 is TGTGCCACCAGCAGAGTGTCGCGGGACTACGAGCAGTACTTC. Translating gives CATSRVSRDYEQYF.

V and J are TRBV21-1 and TRBJ1-5; TRBD1, the D gene given by the table, was not confirmed from the DNA. TRBV21-1 is a listed pseudogene. The CDR3 sequence is 16 residues long. In DNA, the CDR3 is TGTGCCAGCAGCAAAGCTCGGGACAGGGGGGCTCAGCCCCAGCATTTT. Protein sequence: CASSKARDRGAQPQHF.

The chain employs TRBV3-1 (or the pseudogene TRBV3-2) and TRBJ1-4; D ambiguous. Germline CDR1 LGHDT, CDR2 YNNKEL (reference sequence). V was trimmed by 6 bases and J by 6 bases, leaving 11 bases between them. This CDR3 is built from 13 residues. The CDR3 DNA is TGTGCCAGCAGTAATCGGGGTGATGAAAAACTGTTTTTT. The encoded protein is CASSNRGDEKLFF.

The chain joins TRBV11-2 to TRBJ1-3; D perhaps matches TRBD1 (6 bases). CDR1 and CDR2 from the germline V gene are SGHAT and FQNNGV. The CDR3 covers 18 residues. V was pared by 2 bases and J by 3 bases, with 20 bases between. CDR3 DNA sequence: TGTGCCAGCAGCTTACTGCCTGGGCGGGGGGCAGGTGGAAACACCATATATTTT. Translated: CASSLLPGRGAGGNTIYF.

CDR3 nucleotides: TGTGCCAGCCGCAGGACAGGGGGACCAAACACCATATATTTT. It specifies CASRRTGGPNTIYF. The chain links TRBV19 to TRBJ1-3, with 10 bases identical to TRBD1. CDR1 LNHDA and CDR2 SQIVND come from the germline V gene (reference sequence). The trim removed 9 bases at V and 6 bases at J, leaving 8 bases unmatched. The CDR3 has 14 residues.

The chain is built from TRBV7-9 and TRBJ1-4; D gene unclear. The germline V gene has CDR1 SEHNR and CDR2 FQNEAQ (reference sequence). This CDR3 is built from 15 residues. V lost 5 bases to trimming and J lost 7 bases, with 17 bases between them. The CDR3 region has the DNA TGTGCCAGCAGCCGGTCTGGTCCACTTCCTGAAAAACTGTTTTTT. Translated: CASSRSGPLPEKLFF.

The J gene is TRBJ1-5, the V gene TRBV6-5; TRBD1 agrees at 8 bases. The CDR3 covers 14 residues. Unmatched junction bases numbered 4, after V lost 6 bases and J lost 3 bases. Germline CDR1 and CDR2: MNHEY and SVGAGI. The chain's CDR3 is CASRGQAYNQPQHF. CDR3 coding DNA: TGTGCCAGCAGGGGACAGGCCTACAATCAGCCCCAGCATTTT.

The chain combines TRBV5-4 with TRBJ2-3, with 8 bases aligning to TRBD1. The CDR3 is 13 residues long. The germline CDR1 and CDR2 sequences are SGHNT and YYREEE (reference sequence). J lost 3 bases, V lost 6 bases, and 3 bases had no gene match. The CDR3 DNA follows: TGTGCCAGCAACTGGGACAGGACAGATACGCAGTATTTT. Translation gives CASNWDRTDTQYF.

The V gene is TRBV6-6, the J gene TRBJ1-2, with a tentative D call TRBD1 (5 bases). The CDR3 covers 13 residues. Germline V gene lookup returns CDR1 MNHNY and CDR2 SVGAGI (reference sequence). Trimming removed 2 bases at V and 4 bases at J, with 8 bases between. The CDR3 coding sequence is TGTGCCAGCAGTTACGGGGCTATCTATGGCTACACCTTC. Protein sequence: CASSYGAIYGYTF.

The chain uses TRBV4-1 and TRBJ2-3; a weak D match, TRBD2 (5 bases). Germline lookup yields CDR1 MGHRA and CDR2 YSYEKL. The CDR3 sequence is 16 residues long. Trimming cost V 1 base and J 3 bases, with 14 bases left between them. The CDR3 DNA reads TGCGCCAGCAGCCAAGTCGTAAGCGGTGGGACAGATACGCAGTATTTT. Translated: CASSQVVSGGTDTQYF.

This clone was counted a few times. This chain uses TRBV6-5 with TRBJ2-5; 8 bases line up with TRBD2. The CDR3 runs to 13 residues. Germline V gene lookup returns CDR1 MNHEY and CDR2 SVGAGI. With 7 bases clipped from V and 9 bases from J, the junction kept 10 bases outside the gene matches. Here the CDR3 DNA reads TGTGCCAGCAAGTTAGGACTAGCTGCGGCCCAGTACTTC. Translation gives CASKLGLAAAQYF.

This chain connects TRBV3-1 (or the pseudogene TRBV3-2) to TRBJ2-7; 8 bases are a match to TRBD1. The germline V gene has CDR1 LGHDT and CDR2 YNNKEL (reference sequence). Germline trimming cut 4 bases from V and 1 base from J; bases unmatched to any gene: 3. There are 14 residues in the CDR3. CDR3 bases: TGTGCCAGCAGCCTCAGGGGGCCTTCCTACGAGCAGTACTTC. Its protein is CASSLRGPSYEQYF.